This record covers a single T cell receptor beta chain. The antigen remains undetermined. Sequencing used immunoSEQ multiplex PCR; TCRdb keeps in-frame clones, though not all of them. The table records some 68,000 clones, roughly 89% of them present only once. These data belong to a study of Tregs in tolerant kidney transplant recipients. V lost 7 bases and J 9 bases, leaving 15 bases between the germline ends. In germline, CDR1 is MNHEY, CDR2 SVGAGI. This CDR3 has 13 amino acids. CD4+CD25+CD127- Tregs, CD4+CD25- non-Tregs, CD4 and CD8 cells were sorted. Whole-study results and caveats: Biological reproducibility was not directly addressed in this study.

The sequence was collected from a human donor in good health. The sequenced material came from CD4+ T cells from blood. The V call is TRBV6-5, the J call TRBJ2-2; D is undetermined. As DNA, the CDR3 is TGTGCCAGCACCTCGGTGGATGGGCGGGAGCTGTTTTTT. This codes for CASTSVDGRELFF.